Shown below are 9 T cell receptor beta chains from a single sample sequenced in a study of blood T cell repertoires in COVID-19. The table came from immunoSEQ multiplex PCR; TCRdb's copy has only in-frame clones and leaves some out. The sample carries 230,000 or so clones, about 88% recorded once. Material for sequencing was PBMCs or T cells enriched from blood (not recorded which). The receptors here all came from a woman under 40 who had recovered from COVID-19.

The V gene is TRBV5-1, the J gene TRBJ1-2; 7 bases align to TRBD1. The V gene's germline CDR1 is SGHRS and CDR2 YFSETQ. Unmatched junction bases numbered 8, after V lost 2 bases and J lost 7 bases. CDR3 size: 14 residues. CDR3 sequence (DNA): TGCGCCAGCAGCTTTATCCAGGGGGATCGTGGCTACACCTTC. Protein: CASSFIQGDRGYTF. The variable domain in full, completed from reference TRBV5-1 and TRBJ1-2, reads KAGVTQTPRYLIKTRGQQVTLSCSPISGHRSVSWYQQTPGQGLQFLFEYFSETQRNKGNFPGRFSGRQFSNSRSEMNVSTLELGDSALYLCASSFIQGDRGYTFGSGTRLTVV.

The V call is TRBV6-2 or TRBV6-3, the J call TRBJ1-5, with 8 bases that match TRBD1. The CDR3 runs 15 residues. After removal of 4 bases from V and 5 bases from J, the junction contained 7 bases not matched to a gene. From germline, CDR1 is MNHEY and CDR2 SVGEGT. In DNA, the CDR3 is TGTGCCAGCAGTTCCGCAGGGGGCGGCTATCAGCCCCAGCATTTT. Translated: CASSSAGGGYQPQHF.

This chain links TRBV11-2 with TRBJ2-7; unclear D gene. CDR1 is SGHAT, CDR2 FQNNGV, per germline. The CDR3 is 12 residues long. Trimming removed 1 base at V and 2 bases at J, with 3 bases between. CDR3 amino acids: CASSLVTYEQYF. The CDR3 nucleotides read TGTGCCAGCAGCTTAGTTACCTACGAGCAGTACTTC.

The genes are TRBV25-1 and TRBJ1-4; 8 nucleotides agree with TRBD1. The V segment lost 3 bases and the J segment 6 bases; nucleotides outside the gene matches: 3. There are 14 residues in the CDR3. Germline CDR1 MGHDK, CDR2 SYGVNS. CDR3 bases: TGTGCCAGCAGTGACCGGACAGGGCATGAAAAACTGTTTTTT. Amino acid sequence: CASSDRTGHEKLFF.

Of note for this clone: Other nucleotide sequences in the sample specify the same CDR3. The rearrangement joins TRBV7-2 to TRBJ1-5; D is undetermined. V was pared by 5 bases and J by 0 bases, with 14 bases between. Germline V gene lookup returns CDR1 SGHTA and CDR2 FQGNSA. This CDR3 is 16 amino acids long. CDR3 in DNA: TGTGCCAGCAGCCCCCTAGGCCCCTATAGCAATCAGCCCCAGCATTTT. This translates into CASSPLGPYSNQPQHF.

The CDR3 here is CASSLGQGASYGYTF. CDR3 nucleotides: TGTGCCAGCAGCCTGGGACAGGGGGCCAGCTATGGCTACACCTTC. The V and J genes are TRBV4-2 and TRBJ1-2, with TRBD1 matching over 12 bases. This CDR3 has 15 amino acids. V trimming: 4 bases; J trimming: 4 bases; junction bases outside the gene matches: 4. CDR1 and CDR2 (germline): LGHNA, YNFKEQ.

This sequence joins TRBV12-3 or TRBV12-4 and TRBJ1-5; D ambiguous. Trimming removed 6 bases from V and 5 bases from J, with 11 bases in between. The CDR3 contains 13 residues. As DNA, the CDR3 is TGTGCCAGCAGCCGTGACGGAGATCAGCCCCAGCATTTT. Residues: CASSRDGDQPQHF.

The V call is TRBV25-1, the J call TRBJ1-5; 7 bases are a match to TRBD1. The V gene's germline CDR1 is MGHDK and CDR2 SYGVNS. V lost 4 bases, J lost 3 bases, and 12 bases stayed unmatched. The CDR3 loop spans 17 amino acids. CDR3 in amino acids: CASSGARGTAFNQPQHF. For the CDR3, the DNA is TGTGCCAGCAGTGGTGCCAGAGGGACAGCATTCAATCAGCCCCAGCATTTT. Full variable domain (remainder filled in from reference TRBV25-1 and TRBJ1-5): EADIYQTPRYLVIGTGKKITLECSQTMGHDKMYWYQQDPGMELHLIHYSYGVNSTEKGDLSSESTVSRIRTEHFPLTLESARPSHTSQYLCASSGARGTAFNQPQHFGDGTRLSIL.

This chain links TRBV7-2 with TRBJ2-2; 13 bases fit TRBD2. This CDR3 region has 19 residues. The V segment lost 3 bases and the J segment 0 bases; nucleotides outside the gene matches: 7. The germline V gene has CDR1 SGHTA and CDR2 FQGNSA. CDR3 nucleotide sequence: TGTGCCAGCAGCTTGCGGACTAGCGGGGGATACACGAACACCGGGGAGCTGTTTTTT. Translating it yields CASSLRTSGGYTNTGELFF.